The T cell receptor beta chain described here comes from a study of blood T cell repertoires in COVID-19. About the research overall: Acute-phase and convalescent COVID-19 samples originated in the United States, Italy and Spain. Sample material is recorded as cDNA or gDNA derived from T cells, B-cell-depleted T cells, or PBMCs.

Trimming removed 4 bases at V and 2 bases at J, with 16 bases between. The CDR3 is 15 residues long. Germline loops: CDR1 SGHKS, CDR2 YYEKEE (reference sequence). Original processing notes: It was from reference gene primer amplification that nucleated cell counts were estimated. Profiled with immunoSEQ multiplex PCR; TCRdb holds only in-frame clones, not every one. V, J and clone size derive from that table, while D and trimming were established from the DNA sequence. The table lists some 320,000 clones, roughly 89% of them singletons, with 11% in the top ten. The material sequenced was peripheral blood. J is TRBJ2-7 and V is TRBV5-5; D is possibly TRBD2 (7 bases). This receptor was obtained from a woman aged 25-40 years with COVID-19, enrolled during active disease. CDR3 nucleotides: TGTGCCAGCAGCCCGGGGGGCGGGAGCCCCTACGAGCAGTACTTC. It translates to CASSPGGGSPYEQYF.